The source of this TCR beta chain is a study of blood T cells in healthy people across ages. Together with a sample-barcoded 5' primer, a J-beta primer mix was included in a second PCR lasting about 7 to 12 cycles. TCRdb fed the 5' RACE reads into MiXCR, producing one record per CDR3 protein. The sample records about 680,000 distinct CDR3 sequences, approximately 50% being singletons. V lost 5 bases, J lost 7 bases, and 24 bases lay in between. The CDR3 runs to 16 residues. Germline CDR1 is DFQATT and CDR2 is SNEGSKA (reference sequence). In regard to this clonotype: Its antigen is currently unknown.

Findings and limits, study-wide: Compared with aged donors, long-lived donors showed fewer expanded clones, suggesting selection.

The J gene is TRBJ1-5, the V gene TRBV20-1; D unresolved. The receptor comes from a woman aged 55-69 years in good health. The source material was blood. CDR3 sequence reads: CSAWPPLGGSMQPQHF. The CDR3 DNA reads as TGCAGTGCTTGGCCCCCGTTAGGAGGGAGCATGCAGCCCCAGCATTTT.